Included here is one T cell receptor (beta chain) sequence, with context. Its antigen is unknown. One entry per CDR3 protein, called by TCRdb with MiXCR from the RT-PCR reads. The data contain about 150,000 distinct CDR3 sequences, about 10% of them singletons. The sample originates from a study of response to subunit inactivated influenza vaccine. General observations from the study: Seasonal influenza vaccination, on each occasion, was suggested by the authors to recruit few new T cells.

Germline V gives CDR1 SGHRS, CDR2 YFSETQ. CDR3 length: 18 amino acids. V shed 4 bases, J shed 0 bases, and the junction held 7 bases outside the gene matches. This sample comprised CD8+ T cells sorted from PBMCs, obtained around 2 years after vaccination. The chain employs TRBV5-1 and TRBJ2-5, with 15 bases lining up with TRBD2. The receptor comes from a man aged 50 to 75 who received an inactivated influenza vaccine. The DNA of the CDR3 is TGCGCCAGCAGCCATACCGGGACTAGCGGGGGGTACCAAGAGACCCAGTACTTC. This translates into CASSHTGTSGGYQETQYF.